Listed here are 14 T cell receptor beta chains from one sample, sequenced in a study of beta chain features in type 1 diabetes. The study reverse transcribed the entire isolated RNA, so it sequenced expressed TCRB transcripts. Assay used: immunoSEQ multiplex PCR; TCRdb lists only in-frame clones, some missing. The sample carries roughly 400,000 clones, 8% to 10% recorded once. The antigens for these receptors are not known. General study findings and limits: For Type 1 diabetes patients, all four CD4+ subsets carried TCRB CDR3s that were moderately but significantly shorter.

The sequencing sample was made of central memory CD4+ T cells from blood. The source of these receptors is a man aged 25 to 40 with type 1 diabetes.

The chain links TRBV19 to TRBJ1-5; a weak D match, TRBD1 (6 bases). V was pared by 7 bases and J by 0 bases, with 16 bases between. This CDR3 is 16 amino acids long. Germline-derived CDR1 and CDR2 are LNHDA and SQIVND (reference sequence). The CDR3 nucleotides read TGTGCCAGTACCCCCCCAGGGGCCCTTAGCAATCAGCCCCAGCATTTT. Amino acid sequence: CASTPPGALSNQPQHF.

V is TRBV9 and J is TRBJ2-1, with D maybe TRBD1 (5 bases). The germline CDR1 and CDR2 sequences are SGDLS and YYNGEE. The CDR3 is 14 amino acids. V lost 0 bases to trimming and J lost 6 bases, with 10 bases between them. CDR3 in amino acids: CASSVGQPSNEQFF. The DNA of the CDR3 is TGTGCCAGCAGCGTAGGACAGCCCTCCAATGAGCAGTTCTTC.

The chain joins TRBV19 to TRBJ1-5; D is unresolved. Per germline, CDR1 LNHDA and CDR2 SQIVND (reference sequence). The V end lost 4 bases, the J end lost 3 bases, and 10 bases lay between the germline ends. The CDR3 contains 14 residues. CDR3 region: CASSTSGNNQPQHF. The CDR3 nucleotides read TGTGCCAGTAGTACCTCCGGGAACAATCAGCCCCAGCATTTT. The complete variable domain, with remaining parts taken from reference TRBV19 and TRBJ1-5, reads DGGITQSPKYLFRKEGQNVTLSCEQNLNHDAMYWYRQDPGQGLRLIYYSQIVNDFQKGDIAEGYSVSREKKESFPLTVTSAQKNPTAFYLCASSTSGNNQPQHFGDGTRLSIL.

V usage is TRBV5-1 and J usage is TRBJ1-4, with a tentative D call TRBD1 (6 bases). Germline values: CDR1 SGHRS, CDR2 YFSETQ. V dropped 0 bases and J dropped 6 bases, with 12 bases sitting between them. This CDR3 comprises 15 residues. The CDR3 coding sequence is TGCGCCAGCAGCTTGGCCAGGGGCGGCGATGAAAAACTGTTTTTT. This translates into CASSLARGGDEKLFF.

This chain joins TRBV5-6 and TRBJ2-2; 9 nucleotides align to TRBD1. With V trimmed by 0 bases and J by 4 bases, 4 bases remained unmatched. Germline V CDR1 and CDR2: SGHDT, YYEEEE. The CDR3 length is 16 residues. The CDR3 DNA follows: TGTGCCAGCAGCTTGGAGGGACAGGGCGCCACCGGGGAGCTGTTTTTT. Protein product: CASSLEGQGATGELFF.

This clone was seen a few times. V and J are TRBV7-9 and TRBJ2-3, with TRBD2 identical over 9 bases. The CDR3 extends over 15 amino acids. V dropped 6 bases and J dropped 1; count of bases not matched to a gene: 5. Looked up from germline, CDR1 is SEHNR and CDR2 is FQNEAQ (reference sequence). CDR3 coding DNA: TGTGCCAGCAGGGCCCGGACTAGCGGCACAGATACGCAGTATTTT. It specifies CASRARTSGTDTQYF.

This clone occurred many times. Distinct nucleotide sequences in the sample also encode this CDR3. The V and J genes are TRBV5-1 and TRBJ2-6, with D possibly matching TRBD1 (5 bases). The CDR3 is made up of 14 amino acids. The V and J ends lost 5 bases and 2 bases respectively, with 8 bases between them. CDR1 is SGHRS and CDR2 is YFSETQ in the germline V gene. The CDR3 nucleotides are TGCGCCAGCAGTCCAGGGCCTGGGGCCAACGTCCTGACTTTC. This codes for CASSPGPGANVLTF.

This clone was counted only a few times. The chain employs TRBV7-3 and TRBJ1-1, with D unclear. The CDR3 is made up of 14 amino acids. Germline lookup yields CDR1 SGHTA and CDR2 FQGTGA. V lost 1 base to trimming and J lost 4 bases, with 10 bases between them. The CDR3 sequence: CASSLNPGFTEAFF. The CDR3 DNA reads as TGTGCCAGCAGCTTAAACCCCGGGTTCACTGAAGCTTTCTTT.

In this sample, this clone turned up many times. The J gene is TRBJ2-7, the V gene TRBV18; no definite D call. Trimming shortened V by 4 bases and J by 2 bases, and 6 bases separated the two germline ends. This CDR3 has 12 amino acids. Germline loops: CDR1 KGHSH, CDR2 LQKENI. The CDR3 sequence is CASSRTAYEQYF. CDR3 coding DNA: TGTGCCAGCTCACGGACCGCCTACGAGCAGTACTTC.

CDR3 in DNA: TGTGCCAGCAGTTTATCAGGGGCTAGCGGGAGGTACGAGACCCAGTACTTC. This encodes CASSLSGASGRYETQYF. The chain links TRBV27 to TRBJ2-5, with 11 bases fitting TRBD2. The length of the CDR3 is 17 residues. In germline, CDR1 is MNHEY, CDR2 SMNVEV (reference sequence). The V and J ends lost 0 bases and 5 bases, in that order; junction bases with no gene match: 8.

The CDR3 loop reads CASSIMDSSTDTQYF. CDR3 nucleotide sequence: TGTGCCAGTAGTATAATGGATTCTAGCACAGATACGCAGTATTTT. The V call is TRBV19, the J call TRBJ2-3; the D is unclear. There are 15 residues in the CDR3. Trimming stripped 2 bases from V and 0 bases from J, with 9 bases between. Germline V lookup: CDR1 LNHDA, CDR2 SQIVND (reference sequence).

In its sample, this clone was seen many times. The CDR3 nucleotides read TGTGCCAGCAGCTCGTTTCAGGGGGAGCAGTTCTTC. This codes for CASSSFQGEQFF. The genes are TRBV7-3 and TRBJ2-1; TRBD1 is a possible D gene (6 bases). Trimming stripped 4 bases from V and 10 bases from J, with 11 bases between. The CDR3 loop spans 12 amino acids. Germline-derived CDR1 and CDR2 are SGHTA and FQGTGA.

For this clone: A read error may explain this, as a much larger clone is one base away. The chain has TRBV7-2 and TRBJ1-5; D perhaps matches TRBD1 (5 bases). Trimming took off 7 bases at V and 2 bases at J, with 18 bases between the two ends. The CDR3 has 16 residues. Germline CDR1 and CDR2: SGHTA and FQGNSA. The CDR3 DNA follows: TGTGCCAGCACCTCCGGGACGGGGGAAGGCAATCAGCCCCAGCATTTT. Residues: CASTSGTGEGNQPQHF.

This clone was recorded a few times. The chain links TRBV18 to TRBJ2-4, with D unclear. Trimming shortened V by 0 bases and J by 6 bases, and 12 bases separated the two germline ends. The CDR3 contains 15 residues. Germline CDR1 reads KGHSH; CDR2 reads LQKENI. The CDR3 sequence: CASSPPMQQANIQYF. In nucleotides, the CDR3 is TGTGCCAGCTCACCACCGATGCAGCAAGCAAACATTCAGTACTTC.